This entry lists 14 T cell receptor beta chains sequenced from one sample in a study of beta chain features in type 1 diabetes. Isolated RNA was reverse transcribed in full, so expressed TCRB transcripts were sequenced. Sequencing used immunoSEQ multiplex PCR; TCRdb keeps in-frame clones, though not all of them. The data contain 300,000 to 400,000 clones, around 9% of them singletons. Findings and caveats of the study: All four CD4+ subsets of Type 1 diabetes patients contained TCRB CDR3s that were moderately but significantly shorter.

Their antigens are not known. Sequenced material: central memory CD4+ T cells from blood. The receptors were sampled from a man aged 25-45 years with type 1 diabetes.

The chain uses TRBV28 and TRBJ2-7, with 7 bases fitting TRBD1. V gave up 5 bases and J gave up 2 bases; unmatched junction bases: 15. The CDR3 runs to 17 residues. Germline values: CDR1 MDHEN, CDR2 SYDVKM. CDR3 in amino acids: CASSGQGETGTPYEQYF. CDR3 in DNA: TGTGCCAGCAGTGGACAAGGTGAGACAGGGACCCCCTACGAGCAGTACTTC.

This chain connects TRBV27 to TRBJ2-1; D is uncertain. Per the germline V gene, CDR1 is MNHEY and CDR2 is SMNVEV (reference sequence). The CDR3 covers 15 residues. Between the trimmed V and J ends, which lost 7 bases and 0 bases, there was a span of 13 bases. CDR3 sequence: CASNRGFSSYNEQFF. CDR3 sequence (DNA): TGTGCCAGCAATCGCGGCTTTAGCTCCTACAATGAGCAGTTCTTC.

The chain recombines TRBV5-1 with TRBJ2-1; D call uncertain. Germline CDR1 and CDR2: SGHRS and YFSETQ. This CDR3 has 15 residues. Deletions cut 0 bases from V and 3 bases from J, with 10 bases between. This CDR3 reads CASSLGPQGYNEQFF. In nucleotides, the CDR3 is TGCGCCAGCAGCTTGGGGCCCCAAGGCTACAATGAGCAGTTCTTC.

This clone turned up a few times. The V and J genes are TRBV5-1 and TRBJ2-1; TRBD2 matches 8 bases. Germline lookup yields CDR1 SGHRS and CDR2 YFSETQ. The CDR3 spans 16 residues. Germline trimming cut 2 bases from V and 1 base from J; bases unmatched to any gene: 5. CDR3 region: CASSFTAGGSYNEQFF. As DNA, the CDR3 is TGCGCCAGCAGCTTTACCGCGGGGGGTTCCTACAATGAGCAGTTCTTC.

This clone was found many times. The genes are TRBV2 and TRBJ2-1; 11 nucleotides agree with TRBD2. V lost 5 bases and J lost 8; bases outside the gene matches: 8. In germline, CDR1 is SNHLY, CDR2 FYNNEI. The CDR3 sequence is 15 residues long. CDR3 DNA sequence: TGTGCCAGCAGTAGGCAGCTAGCGGGAGGCGATGAGCAGTTCTTC. Translating gives CASSRQLAGGDEQFF.

This clone was observed a handful of times. CDR3 region: CASRGDPYSGNTIYF. CDR3 nucleotide sequence: TGTGCCAGCAGGGGGGACCCCTACTCTGGAAACACCATATATTTT. The chain uses TRBV5-4 and TRBJ1-3; tentatively, D is TRBD1 (5 bases). Germline assignment: CDR1 SGHNT and CDR2 YYREEE (reference sequence). This CDR3 is built from 15 residues. Trimming took off 5 bases at V and 0 bases at J, with 12 bases between the two ends.

This rearrangement joins TRBV7-9 to TRBJ2-5; D is undetermined. The CDR3 contains 12 residues. Germline CDR1 SEHNR, CDR2 FQNEAQ (reference sequence). With 5 bases removed from V and 1 base from J, the gap between germline ends came to 5 bases. Written as DNA, the CDR3 is TGTGCCAGCAGCCAAGGCCAAGAGACCCAGTACTTC. Translated: CASSQGQETQYF.

The V and J genes are TRBV19 and TRBJ2-1; 9 bases agree with TRBD1. The CDR3 spans 16 residues. V lost 1 base to trimming and J lost 6 bases; unmatched junction nucleotides: 7. Germline assignment: CDR1 LNHDA and CDR2 SQIVND (reference sequence). The CDR3 loop is CASSIGRQGVRNEQFF. The CDR3 nucleotides read TGTGCCAGTAGTATAGGTCGACAGGGGGTCCGCAATGAGCAGTTCTTC.

This clone occurred a few times. The chain links TRBV5-1 to TRBJ1-4, with a possible D match to TRBD1 (6 bases). This CDR3 is built from 16 residues. Germline CDR1 is SGHRS and CDR2 is YFSETQ. The V end lost 2 bases, the J end lost 5 bases, and 16 bases lay between the germline ends. Here the CDR3 DNA reads TGCGCCAGCAGCTTTTCATGGACAGAATCCAATGAAAAACTGTTTTTT. Encoded protein: CASSFSWTESNEKLFF.

The chain is built from TRBV7-9 and TRBJ1-1, with D unresolved. The V end was cut by 5 bases, the J end by 1 base, with 8 bases between. This CDR3 is built from 13 residues. Per the germline V gene, CDR1 is SEHNR and CDR2 is FQNEAQ (reference sequence). The CDR3 coding sequence is TGTGCCAGCAGCGGACGGACGAACACTGAAGCTTTCTTT. It translates to CASSGRTNTEAFF.

This clone was picked up a small number of times. The genes are TRBV11-2 and TRBJ2-2; 8 nucleotides agree with TRBD1. Losses at the gene ends were 4 bases for V and 5 bases for J; bases not matched to a gene: 9. Germline V gene lookup returns CDR1 SGHAT and CDR2 FQNNGV. The CDR3 covers 16 residues. The CDR3 coding sequence is TGTGCCAGCAGCTGGAGGACAGGGAGTGCGACCGGGGAGCTGTTTTTT. Translated: CASSWRTGSATGELFF.

This chain uses TRBV28 with TRBJ2-1, with D possibly being TRBD2 (5 bases). Germline V CDR1 and CDR2: MDHEN, SYDVKM. Trimming cost V 3 bases and J 14 bases, with 20 bases left between them. CDR3 length equals 14 residues. The CDR3 is CASSLSSLVSVEFF. The CDR3 DNA sequence: TGTGCCAGCAGTTTGTCCTCACTAGTTTCTGTCGAGTTCTTC.

The J gene is TRBJ1-5, the V gene TRBV15; unclear D gene. The CDR3 contains 15 residues. V was cut by 4 bases and J by 0 bases, with 10 bases left in between. Germline-derived CDR1 and CDR2 are LNHNV and YYDKDF (reference sequence). For the CDR3, the DNA is TGTGCCACCAGCATGATGGACCATAGCAATCAGCCCCAGCATTTT. Protein product: CATSMMDHSNQPQHF.

This clone was observed a handful of times. The chain uses TRBV6-1 and TRBJ1-6, with a weak D call TRBD1 (6 bases). The CDR3 is 16 amino acids. The germline gives CDR1 MNHNS, CDR2 SASEGT. Trimming removed 0 bases at V and 10 bases at J, with 16 bases between. The CDR3 DNA reads TGTGCCAGCAGTGAAGCGGCAGACGGGGGGCACTCACCCCTCCACTTT. Translating gives CASSEAADGGHSPLHF.